This TCR beta chain emerged from a study of shared clonotypes between healthy human individuals. Study-wide points: The generation probabilities recorded for non-shared clonotypes fell below those of clonotypes shared by all four donors. Rarefaction indicated that sorted-subset sequencing remained incomplete although depth was large.

Into CD45RA+ naive and CD45RA-negative memory subsets, the CD4+ cells were split. About this clone itself: Its antigen remains unknown.

Clones were sequenced by immunoSEQ multiplex PCR, and TCRdb holds only the in-frame ones, with some missing. Of 2 million to 2.5 million clones in the sample, approximately 96% were seen once. This clonotype was obtained from a man between 18 and 29 years old in good health. The sequenced material came from naive CD4+ T cells sorted from blood. Subset given: CD45RA+ positively selected.

The CDR3 nucleotides read TGTGCCAGCAGCGGTAGACAGGGGGGGAGTGAAAAACTGTTTTTT. It is translated as CASSGRQGGSEKLFF. The genes are TRBV7-2 and TRBJ1-4; 9 bases fit TRBD1. In germline, CDR1 is SGHTA, CDR2 FQGNSA. The CDR3 runs to 15 residues. The ends lost 5 bases at V and 7 bases at J; junction bases unmatched: 8.